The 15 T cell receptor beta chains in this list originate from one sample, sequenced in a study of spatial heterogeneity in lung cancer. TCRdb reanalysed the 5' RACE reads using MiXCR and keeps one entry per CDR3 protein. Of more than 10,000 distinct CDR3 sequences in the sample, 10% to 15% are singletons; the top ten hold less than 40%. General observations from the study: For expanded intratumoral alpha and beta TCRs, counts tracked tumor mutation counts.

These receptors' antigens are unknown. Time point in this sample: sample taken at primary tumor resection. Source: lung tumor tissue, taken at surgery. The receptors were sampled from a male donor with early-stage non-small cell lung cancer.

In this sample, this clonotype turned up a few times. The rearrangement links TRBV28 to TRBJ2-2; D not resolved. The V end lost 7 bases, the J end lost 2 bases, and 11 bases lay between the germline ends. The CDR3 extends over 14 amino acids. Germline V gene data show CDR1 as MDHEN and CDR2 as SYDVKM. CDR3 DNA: TGTGCCAGCATCCTGGATTCAAACACCGGGGAGCTGTTTTTT. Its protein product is CASILDSNTGELFF. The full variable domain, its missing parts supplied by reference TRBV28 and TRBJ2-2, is DVKVTQSSRYLVKRTGEKVFLECVQDMDHENMFWYRQDPGLGLRLIYFSYDVKMKEKGDIPEGYSVSREKKERFSLILESASTNQTSMYLCASILDSNTGELFFGEGSRLTVL.

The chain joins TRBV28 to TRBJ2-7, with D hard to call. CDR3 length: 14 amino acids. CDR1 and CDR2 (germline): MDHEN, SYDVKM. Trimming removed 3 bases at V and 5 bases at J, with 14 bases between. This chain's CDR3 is CASSFPLGADEQYF. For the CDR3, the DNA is TGTGCCAGCAGTTTTCCCCTAGGAGCTGACGAGCAGTACTTC.

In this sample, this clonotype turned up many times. The CDR3 sequence: CASRDTGDSPLHF. The CDR3 bases are TGTGCCAGCAGAGACACAGGAGATTCACCCCTCCACTTT. The chain links TRBV2 to TRBJ1-6, with D possibly being TRBD1 (5 bases). With 6 bases removed from V and 8 bases from J, the gap between germline ends came to 11 bases. The CDR3 spans 13 residues. Germline CDR1 reads SNHLY; CDR2 reads FYNNEI.

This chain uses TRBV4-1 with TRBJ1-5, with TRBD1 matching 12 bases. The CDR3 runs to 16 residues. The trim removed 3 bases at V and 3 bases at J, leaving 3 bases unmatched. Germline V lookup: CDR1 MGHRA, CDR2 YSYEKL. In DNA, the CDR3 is TGCGCCAGCAGCCAGGGACAGGGGGCTAACAATCAGCCCCAGCATTTT. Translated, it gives CASSQGQGANNQPQHF.

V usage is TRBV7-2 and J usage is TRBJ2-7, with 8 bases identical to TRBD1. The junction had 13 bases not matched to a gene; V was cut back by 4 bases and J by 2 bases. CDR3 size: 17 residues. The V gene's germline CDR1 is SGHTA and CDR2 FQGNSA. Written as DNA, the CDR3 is TGTGCCAGCAGCTCCTTGGGGTTCCGGGACAGGACCTACGAGCAGTACTTC. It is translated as CASSSLGFRDRTYEQYF.

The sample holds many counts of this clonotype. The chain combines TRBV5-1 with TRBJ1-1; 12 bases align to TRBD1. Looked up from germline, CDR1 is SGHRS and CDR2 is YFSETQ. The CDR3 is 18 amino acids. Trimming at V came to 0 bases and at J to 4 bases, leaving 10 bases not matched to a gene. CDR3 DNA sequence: TGCGCCAGCAGCTTGGGCGGCGGGACAGGGGGCCTGGGCACTGAAGCTTTCTTT. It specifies CASSLGGGTGGLGTEAFF.

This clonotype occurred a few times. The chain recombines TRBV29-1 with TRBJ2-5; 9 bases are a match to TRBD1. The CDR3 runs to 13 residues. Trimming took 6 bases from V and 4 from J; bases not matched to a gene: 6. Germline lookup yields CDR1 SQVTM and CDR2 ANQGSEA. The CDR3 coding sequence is TGCAGCGTCCGGGACAGGGCATTAGAGACCCAGTACTTC. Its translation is CSVRDRALETQYF.

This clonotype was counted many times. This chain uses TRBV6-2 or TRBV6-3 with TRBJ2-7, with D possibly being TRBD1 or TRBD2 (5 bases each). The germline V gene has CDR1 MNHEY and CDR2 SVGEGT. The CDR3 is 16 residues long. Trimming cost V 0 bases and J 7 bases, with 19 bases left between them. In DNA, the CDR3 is TGTGCCAGCAGTTACTCTCGAACGGGACCGCCGGGGGAGCAGTACTTC. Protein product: CASSYSRTGPPGEQYF.

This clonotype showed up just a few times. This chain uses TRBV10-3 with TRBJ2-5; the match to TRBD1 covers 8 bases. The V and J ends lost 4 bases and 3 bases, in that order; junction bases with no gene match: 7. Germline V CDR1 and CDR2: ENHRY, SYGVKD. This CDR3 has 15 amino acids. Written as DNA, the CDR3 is TGTGCCATCAGTGGGATTGACAGGGGTGAAGAGACCCAGTACTTC. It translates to CAISGIDRGEETQYF.

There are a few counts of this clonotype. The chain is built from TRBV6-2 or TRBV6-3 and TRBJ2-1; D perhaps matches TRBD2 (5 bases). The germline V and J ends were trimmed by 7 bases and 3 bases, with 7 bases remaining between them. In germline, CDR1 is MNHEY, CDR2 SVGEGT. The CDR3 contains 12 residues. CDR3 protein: CASNGDYNEQFF. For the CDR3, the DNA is TGTGCCAGCAACGGGGACTACAATGAGCAGTTCTTC.

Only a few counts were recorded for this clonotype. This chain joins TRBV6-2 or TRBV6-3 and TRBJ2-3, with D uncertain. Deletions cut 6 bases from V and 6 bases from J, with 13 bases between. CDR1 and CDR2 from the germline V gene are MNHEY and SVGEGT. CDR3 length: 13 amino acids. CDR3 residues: CASSPSARDTQYF. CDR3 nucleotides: TGTGCCAGCAGCCCGTCTGCCCGCGATACGCAGTATTTT.

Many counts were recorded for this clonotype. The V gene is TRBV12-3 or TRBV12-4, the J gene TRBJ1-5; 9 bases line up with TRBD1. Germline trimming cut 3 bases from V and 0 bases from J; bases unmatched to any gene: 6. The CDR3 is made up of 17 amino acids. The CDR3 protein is CASSLAGQGYSNQPQHF. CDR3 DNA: TGTGCCAGCAGTTTGGCGGGACAGGGCTATAGCAATCAGCCCCAGCATTTT.

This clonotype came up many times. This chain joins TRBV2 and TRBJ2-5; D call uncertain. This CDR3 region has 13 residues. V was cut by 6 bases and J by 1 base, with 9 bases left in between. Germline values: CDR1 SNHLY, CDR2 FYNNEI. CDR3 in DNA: TGTGCCAGCAGGAGGTCAGCCCAAGAGACCCAGTACTTC. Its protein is CASRRSAQETQYF.

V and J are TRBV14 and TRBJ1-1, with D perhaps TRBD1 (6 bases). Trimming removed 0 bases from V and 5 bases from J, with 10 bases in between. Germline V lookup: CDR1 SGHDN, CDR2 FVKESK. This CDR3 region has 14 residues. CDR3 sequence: CASSQERGGTEAFF. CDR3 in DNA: TGTGCCAGCAGCCAAGAAAGGGGGGGAACTGAAGCTTTCTTT.

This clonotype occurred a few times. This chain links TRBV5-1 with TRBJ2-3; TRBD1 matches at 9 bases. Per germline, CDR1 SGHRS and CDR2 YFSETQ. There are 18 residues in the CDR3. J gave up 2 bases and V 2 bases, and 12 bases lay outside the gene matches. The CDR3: CASSFTPPGTGTTDTQYF. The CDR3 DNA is TGCGCCAGCAGCTTTACCCCCCCCGGGACAGGGACCACAGATACGCAGTATTTT.